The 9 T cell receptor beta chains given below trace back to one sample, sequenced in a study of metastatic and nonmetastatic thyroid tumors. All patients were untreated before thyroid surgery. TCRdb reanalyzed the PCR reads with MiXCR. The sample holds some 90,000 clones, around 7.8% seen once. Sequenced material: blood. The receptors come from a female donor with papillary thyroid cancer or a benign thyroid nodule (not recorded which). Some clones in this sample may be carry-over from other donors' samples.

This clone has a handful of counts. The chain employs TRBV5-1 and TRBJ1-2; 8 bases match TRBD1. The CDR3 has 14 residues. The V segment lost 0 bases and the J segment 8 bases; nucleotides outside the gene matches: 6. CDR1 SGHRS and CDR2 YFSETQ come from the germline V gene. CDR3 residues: CASSLAGPGGGYTF. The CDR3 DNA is TGCGCCAGCAGCTTGGCCGGACCAGGGGGCGGCTACACCTTC.

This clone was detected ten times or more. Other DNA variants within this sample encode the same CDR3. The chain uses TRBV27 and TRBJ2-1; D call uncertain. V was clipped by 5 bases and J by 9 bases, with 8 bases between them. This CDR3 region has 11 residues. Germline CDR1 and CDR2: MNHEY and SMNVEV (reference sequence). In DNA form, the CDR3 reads TGTGCCAGCAGTGTAAGTGGTGAGCAGTTCTTC. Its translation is CASSVSGEQFF.

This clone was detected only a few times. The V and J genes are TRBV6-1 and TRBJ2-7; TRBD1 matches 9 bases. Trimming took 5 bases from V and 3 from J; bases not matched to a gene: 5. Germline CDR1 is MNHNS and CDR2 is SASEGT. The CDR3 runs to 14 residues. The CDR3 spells CASSTGGANYEQYF. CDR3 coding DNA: TGTGCCAGCAGTACAGGGGGCGCGAACTACGAGCAGTACTTC.

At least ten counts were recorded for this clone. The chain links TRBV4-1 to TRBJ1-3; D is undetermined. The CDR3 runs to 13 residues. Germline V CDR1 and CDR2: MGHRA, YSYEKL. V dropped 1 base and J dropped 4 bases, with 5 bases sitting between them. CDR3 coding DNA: TGCGCCAGCAGCCAAGCGGGAGGAAACACCATATATTTT. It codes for CASSQAGGNTIYF.

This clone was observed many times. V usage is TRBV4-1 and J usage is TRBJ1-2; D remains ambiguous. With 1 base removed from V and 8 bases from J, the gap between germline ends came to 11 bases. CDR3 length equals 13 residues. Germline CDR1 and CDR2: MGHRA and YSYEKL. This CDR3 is CASSQGGFGGYTF. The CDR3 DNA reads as TGCGCCAGCAGCCAAGGAGGGTTCGGGGGCTACACCTTC.

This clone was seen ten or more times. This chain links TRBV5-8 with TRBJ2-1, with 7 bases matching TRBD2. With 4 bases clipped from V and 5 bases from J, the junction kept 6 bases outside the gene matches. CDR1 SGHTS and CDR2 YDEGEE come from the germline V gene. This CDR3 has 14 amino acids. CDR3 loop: CASSILGGNNEQFF. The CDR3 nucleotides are TGTGCCAGCAGCATACTGGGGGGGAACAATGAGCAGTTCTTC. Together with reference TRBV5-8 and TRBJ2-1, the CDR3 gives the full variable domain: EAGVTQSPTHLIKTRGQQATLRCSPISGHTSVYWYQQALGLGLQFLLWYDEGEERNRGNFPPRFSGRQFPNYSSELNVNALELEDSALYLCASSILGGNNEQFFGPGTRLTVL.

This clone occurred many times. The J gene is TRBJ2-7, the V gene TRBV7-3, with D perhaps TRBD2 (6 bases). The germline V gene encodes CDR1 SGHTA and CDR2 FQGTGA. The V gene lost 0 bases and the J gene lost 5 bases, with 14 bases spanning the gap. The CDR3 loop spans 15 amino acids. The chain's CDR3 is CASSLTGGRLHEQYF. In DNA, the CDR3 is TGTGCCAGCAGCTTAACGGGGGGAAGGTTGCACGAGCAGTACTTC.

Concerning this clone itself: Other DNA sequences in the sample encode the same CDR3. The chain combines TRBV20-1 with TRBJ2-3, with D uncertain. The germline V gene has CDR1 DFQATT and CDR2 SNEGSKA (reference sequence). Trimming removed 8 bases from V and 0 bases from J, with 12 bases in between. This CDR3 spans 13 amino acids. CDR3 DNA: TGCAGTCTTCCATTCGGCAGCACAGATACGCAGTATTTT. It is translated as CSLPFGSTDTQYF.

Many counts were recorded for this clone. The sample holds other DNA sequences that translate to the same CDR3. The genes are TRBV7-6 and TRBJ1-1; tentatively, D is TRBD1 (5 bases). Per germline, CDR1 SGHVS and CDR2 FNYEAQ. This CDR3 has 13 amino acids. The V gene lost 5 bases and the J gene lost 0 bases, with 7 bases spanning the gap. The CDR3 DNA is TGTGCCAGCAGCAGGGACTTGAACACTGAAGCTTTCTTT. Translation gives CASSRDLNTEAFF.